This T cell receptor beta chain originates from a study of kidney transplant recipient with SARS-CoV-2 infection. This clonotype was seen ten or more times. Each CDR3 protein is one row after TCRdb ran MiXCR on the reads. Among under 300,000 distinct CDR3 sequences listed, under 35% were seen once. The sequences come from a blood sample, collected at baseline and on roughly day 110 from a kidney transplant recipient. This TCR was recovered from a young adult male patient who had COVID-19 and was a kidney transplant recipient. T cells may partly derive from the graft donor.

This CDR3 is CASSQEGSGSQNIQYF. CDR3 nucleotide sequence: TGCGCCAGCAGCCAAGAGGGGAGCGGGAGCCAAAACATTCAGTACTTC. This chain uses TRBV4-1 with TRBJ2-4; 8 bases align to TRBD2. The junction had 6 bases not matched to a gene; V was cut back by 0 bases and J by 5 bases. CDR1 is MGHRA and CDR2 is YSYEKL in the germline V gene. This CDR3 is built from 16 residues.